This is a list of T cell receptor beta chains from one sample in a study of patients and donors after allogeneic stem cell transplantation. TCRdb called the RT-PCR reads again in MiXCR, with one record for every CDR3 protein. The table has nearly 20,000 distinct CDR3 sequences, about 5% seen once. The source material was blood, either unsorted or a sorted T cell fraction (not recorded which). The receptors derive from a human donor who was either an allogeneic HSCT recipient or a stem cell or donor lymphocyte infusion donor (not recorded which). It is not recorded whose cells these are; they may come from a transplant donor. The CDR3 runs from the conserved cysteine through the conserved F or W. Fields, in order: CDR3 length, clone size, D gene, J gene, V gene, CDR3 DNA, CDR3 protein. A D gene is named only where the DNA matches it firmly. Size is omitted from some rows. Given values are once, few, many or a class for expanded clones.

>16|few|TRBD2|TRBJ2-2|TRBV14
TGTGCCAGCAGCCGGGTGCGGCGGGGGAGTGCCGGGGAGCTGTTTTTT
CASSRVRRGSAGELFF
>14|many|TRBD1|TRBJ1-6|TRBV3-1
TGTGCCAGCAGCCAAGATCAAGGACAGGGACCCCTCCACTTT
CASSQDQGQGPLHF
>13|many|TRBD1|TRBJ2-5|TRBV19
TGTGCCAGTACCGACCAGGGGGTTGAGACCCAGTACTTC
CASTDQGVETQYF
>13|many|TRBD1|TRBJ2-7|TRBV29-1
TGCAGCGTTGAAGACCCGGGACAGTACGAGCAGTACTTC
CSVEDPGQYEQYF
>13|NA|NA|TRBJ1-2|TRBV7-3
TGTGCCAGCAGTTTGGAGGGGGGCTATGGCTACACCTTC
CASSLEGGYGYTF
>17|many|TRBD2|TRBJ2-1|TRBV11-2
TGTGCCAGCAGCCCTAGGGGAGGGCGGGACTTCTACAATGAGCAGTTCTTC
CASSPRGGRDFYNEQFF
>11|many|NA|TRBJ1-1|TRBV2
TGTGCCAGCATGCCCTTTGCTGAAGCTTTCTTT
CASMPFAEAFF
>13|NA|NA|TRBJ1-2|TRBV7-9
TGTGCCAGCAGCTTACTACAAAATCGTGGCTACACCTTC
CASSLLQNRGYTF
>13|few|NA|TRBJ2-2|TRBV19
TGTGCCAGTAGTCTACGGGTGCGGGGGGAGCTGTTTTTT
CASSLRVRGELFF
>12|many|NA|TRBJ1-1|TRBV7-9
TGTGCCAGCACCTCCCCCACCCCTGAAGCTTTCTTT
CASTSPTPEAFF
>13|many|NA|TRBJ2-7|TRBV7-9
TGTGCCAGCAGCTTAGTGGAGACATACGAGCAGTACTTC
CASSLVETYEQYF
>14|many|NA|TRBJ1-2|TRBV28
TGTGCCAGCAGCCCTTTCGACAGCCACTATGGCTACACCTTC
CASSPFDSHYGYTF
>16|many|TRBD2|TRBJ2-5|TRBV2
TGTGCCAGCAGTGGTTGGGCGGGAGCCCGGCAAGAGACCCAGTACTTC
CASSGWAGARQETQYF
>14|many|NA|TRBJ2-1|TRBV5-1
TGCGCCAGCAGCTCCAGGGTTGACCGGGGTGAGCAGTTCTTC
CASSSRVDRGEQFF
>13|NA|NA|TRBJ1-5|TRBV7-9
TGTGCCAGCAGCGTCGGACAGAGCGCGCCCCAGCGTTTT
CASSVGQSAPQRF
>16|many|TRBD1|TRBJ2-1|TRBV11-2
TGTGCCAGCAGCTTGGGGACAGGTTGGGATAACAATGAGCAGTTCTTC
CASSLGTGWDNNEQFF
>13|many|NA|TRBJ2-7|TRBV2
TGTGCCAGCCTGAGGCAGGGGCGAATGAAGCAGTACTTC
CASLRQGRMKQYF
>15|NA|NA|TRBJ1-5|TRBV7-9
TGTGCCAGCAGCCCCGGGGTATCCCGCAATCAGCCCCAGCATTTT
CASSPGVSRNQPQHF
>15|many|NA|TRBJ1-5|TRBV6-1
TGTGCCAGCAGTGAAGTGGGGAGGGGCAATCAGCCCCAGCATTTT
CASSEVGRGNQPQHF
>11|many|NA|TRBJ2-1|TRBV20-1
TGCAGTGCTAGGGGCTACAATGAGCAGTTCTTC
CSARGYNEQFF
>15|many|NA|TRBJ1-1|TRBV4-2
TGTGCCAGCAGCCAAGAGGGGGGATTGAACACTGAAGCTTTCTTT
CASSQEGGLNTEAFF
>13|many|TRBD1|TRBJ2-2|TRBV2
TGTGCCAGCAACGACAGGGGCAGTGGGGAGCTGTTTTTT
CASNDRGSGELFF
>14|NA|TRBD2|TRBJ2-7|TRBV10-3
TGTGCCATCAGAACCGGGACTAGCGGCTACGAGCAGTACTTC
CAIRTGTSGYEQYF
>14|many|TRBD1|TRBJ2-3|TRBV20-1
TGCAGTGCTAGAGGACAGGGCAACACAGATACGCAGTATTTT
CSARGQGNTDTQYF
>14|many|NA|TRBJ1-4|TRBV10-3
TGTGCCATCAACCTGACAGGATGGGGTGAAAAACTGTTTTTT
CAINLTGWGEKLFF
>15|NA|TRBD1|TRBJ2-7|TRBV20-1
TGCAGCTCAACCGCCCCCGGGACAGGGGGCGTCGAGCAGTACTTC
CSSTAPGTGGVEQYF
>17|many|NA|TRBJ1-1|TRBV12-3/TRBV12-4
TGTGCCAGCAGTTTAGGGACATTTTGGCACATGAACACTGAAGCTTTCTTT
CASSLGTFWHMNTEAFF
>16|NA|NA|TRBJ2-2|TRBV7-9
TGTGCCAGCAGCTTAGCATCCAGAGTTACTTCCGGGGAGCTGTTTTTT
CASSLASRVTSGELFF
>15|many|TRBD1|TRBJ1-5|TRBV24-1
TGTGCCACCAGTACGCGACAGGGATTAAATCAGCCCCAGCATTTT
CATSTRQGLNQPQHF
>15|many|NA|TRBJ2-1|TRBV5-6
TGTGCCAGCAGCTTGTATCTACAGGGTTCGGATGAGCAGTTCTTC
CASSLYLQGSDEQFF
>15|many|NA|TRBJ1-5|TRBV2
TGTGCCAGCAGTGACACCCCTTATAGCAATCAGCCCCAGCATTTT
CASSDTPYSNQPQHF
>13|many|NA|TRBJ2-2|TRBV28
TGTGCCAGCCTAGCCAGAAACACCGGGGAGCTGTTTTTT
CASLARNTGELFF
>12|NA|NA|TRBJ2-5|TRBV18
TGTGCCAGCTCACCAAACCAAGAGACCCAGTACTTC
CASSPNQETQYF
>15|NA|NA|TRBJ2-4|TRBV6-1
TGTGCCGCGAGGGCTGAATATCTAGCCAAAAACATTCAGTACTTC
CAARAEYLAKNIQYF
>14|NA|NA|TRBJ2-1|TRBV19
TGTGCCAGTAGTATTTCGCAGGGCTACAATGAGCAGTTCTTC
CASSISQGYNEQFF
>18|many|NA|TRBJ2-2|TRBV7-6
TGTGCCAGCAGCTTAGCTCTACCGGGACCAACGAACACCGGGGAGCTGTTTTTT
CASSLALPGPTNTGELFF
>15|many|NA|TRBJ1-2|TRBV7-9
TGTGCCAGCAGCTCAGGCCGGCAGGGGAACTATGGCTACACCTTC
CASSSGRQGNYGYTF
>11|few|NA|TRBJ1-2|TRBV10-3
TGTGCCGCCTTGGGGAACTATGGCTACACCTTC
CAALGNYGYTF
>15|many|NA|TRBJ2-5|TRBV28
TGTGCCAGCACCGCACCGATGGGGGGCTCGGAGACCCAGTACTTC
CASTAPMGGSETQYF
>15|many|NA|TRBJ1-1|TRBV7-9
TGTGCCAGCAGGTGGGAAAGGCAGATGAACACTGAAGCTTTCTTT
CASRWERQMNTEAFF
>14|many|TRBD2|TRBJ2-7|TRBV7-9
TGTGCCAGCAGCCCCGGGACTAGCGGGGCCTCGCAGTACTTC
CASSPGTSGASQYF
>17|many|TRBD2|TRBJ2-5|TRBV4-2
TGTGCCAGCAGCCAAGATTGGACTAGCGGGGGGGCGGCGCCCCAGTACTTC
CASSQDWTSGGAAPQYF
>15|NA|NA|TRBJ2-2|TRBV7-9
TGTGCCAGCAGCACAACGGGACCAAACACCGGGGAGCTGTTTTTT
CASSTTGPNTGELFF
>15|many|TRBD2|TRBJ2-3|TRBV6-1
TGTGCCAGCAGTGAACACGCGGGAGTGGCAGATACGCAGTATTTT
CASSEHAGVADTQYF
>17|many|TRBD1|TRBJ2-7|TRBV4-1
TGCGCCAGCAGCCAAGAATATAGGACAGGGCAGTACTACGAGCAGTACTTC
CASSQEYRTGQYYEQYF
>17|many|NA|TRBJ2-3|TRBV7-9
TGTGCCAGCAGCCGTAAGGGGAAAAGCATCAGCACAGATACGCAGTATTTT
CASSRKGKSISTDTQYF
>15|NA|TRBD2|TRBJ2-5|TRBV12-5
TGTGCTAGTGGTTCTGGGACTAGCGCTCAAGAGACCCAGTACTTC
CASGSGTSAQETQYF
>14|NA|NA|TRBJ2-1|TRBV7-9
TGTGCCAGCAGCTCTTCTGCCCCCGGAGGTGAGCAGTTCTTC
CASSSSAPGGEQFF
>15|many|NA|TRBJ1-2|TRBV5-4
TGTGCCAGCAGCTTGGCCGTACAGGGTACTTTTGGCTACACCTTC
CASSLAVQGTFGYTF
>15|NA|TRBD2|TRBJ2-3|TRBV18
TGTGCCAGCTCACCTTTAGCGGGGGTTGTAGATACGCAGTATTTT
CASSPLAGVVDTQYF
>12|many|TRBD1|TRBJ1-2|TRBV27
TGTGCCAGCAGTTCTCGACAGGGTGGCTACACCTTC
CASSSRQGGYTF
>15|many|NA|TRBJ1-5|TRBV18
TGTGCCAGCTCACCAGCTAGCTTTGGCAATCAGCCCCAGCATTTT
CASSPASFGNQPQHF
>16|few|TRBD2|TRBJ2-5|TRBV20-1
TGCAGTGCTAGGGGACTAGCGGGAGGATTACGAGAGACCCAGTACTTC
CSARGLAGGLRETQYF
>13|NA|NA|TRBJ1-2|TRBV9
TGTGCCAGCAGCGTAGGTCAGGACTATGGCTACACCTTC
CASSVGQDYGYTF